This is a list of T cell receptor beta chains from one sample in a study of T cells in Graves' hyperthyroidism and ophthalmopathy. Via MiXCR, TCRdb re-called the multiplex PCR reads, giving one row per CDR3 protein. Of around 99,000 distinct CDR3 sequences listed, 15% to 20% were seen once; the top ten hold about 45%. The sequencing input was blood. All receptors come from a woman aged 50 to 60 with Graves' hyperthyroidism. Both conserved end residues are part of each CDR3. Fields, in order: V gene, J gene, D gene, CDR3 protein. The D gene is left open where the match is weak.

TRBV11-2	TRBJ2-1	NA	CASSLDQGSYNEQFF
TRBV27	TRBJ2-5	TRBD1	CASSYWDRGQETQYF
TRBV25-1	NA	NA	CASSVAPGETQFF
TRBV19	TRBJ2-1	NA	CASSETSQGNEQFF
TRBV20-1	TRBJ1-6	TRBD1	CSARTGTGDSPLHF
TRBV3-1	TRBJ2-5	NA	CASSQEDGGGLQETQYF
TRBV20-1	TRBJ2-2	TRBD2	CSARDSASGNTGELFF
TRBV6-2/TRBV6-3	TRBJ1-5	NA	CASTLGSGANQPQHF
TRBV11-3	TRBJ2-3	TRBD2	CASSLWTGGHTDTQYF
TRBV27	TRBJ2-5	TRBD2	CASSLSSSGIWETQYF
TRBV20-1	TRBJ2-1	TRBD2	CSAPDSGSVFNEQFF
TRBV6-1	TRBJ2-3	NA	CASSEEGRRTDTQYF
TRBV29-1	TRBJ1-1	NA	CSVETGLAEEAFF
TRBV2	TRBJ1-1	NA	CASKQGGGNTEAFF
TRBV11-2	TRBJ1-1	NA	CASSLRAHAEAFF
TRBV2	TRBJ1-4	TRBD1	CASRKDRGNEKLFF
TRBV6-2/TRBV6-3	TRBJ1-1	NA	CASSSRQNTEAFF
TRBV2	TRBJ2-2	NA	CASSEDSPNTGELFF
TRBV11-1	TRBJ2-1	NA	CASSFRREVIEQFF
TRBV27	TRBJ1-1	TRBD1	CASSRMPPKTGATEAFF
TRBV28	TRBJ1-2	TRBD1	CASSLKTGVYGYTF
TRBV7-2	TRBJ1-6	NA	CASSFQTDSPLHF
TRBV28	TRBJ1-5	TRBD1	CASSSDLTGGWQPQHF
TRBV11-2	TRBJ2-3	TRBD2	CASSSGLAGGLTDTQYF
TRBV15	TRBJ1-6	NA	CATSRDPPGNNSPLHF
TRBV6-2/TRBV6-3	TRBJ1-1	NA	CASSYSSPSTEAFF
TRBV30	TRBJ1-6	TRBD1	CAWRPGQGNSPLHF
TRBV28	TRBJ1-1	NA	CASSFERVTEAFF
TRBV7-9	TRBJ1-1	NA	CASRAGDTEAFF
TRBV15	TRBJ2-1	NA	CATSREGGLNNEQFF
TRBV11-2	TRBJ2-5	TRBD1	CASSLVQGAGETQYF
TRBV12-3/TRBV12-4	TRBJ1-1	TRBD1	CASSSDRGRNTEAFF
TRBV9	TRBJ2-2	NA	CASSVGQVMTGELFF
TRBV24-1	TRBJ2-5	NA	CATSDNNQRAYHGTQYF
TRBV14	TRBJ2-4	NA	CASSQQGNIQYF
TRBV10-3	TRBJ1-1	NA	CAISRRGGTTEAFF
TRBV5-1	TRBJ1-1	TRBD1	CASSLGGTAMNTEAFF
TRBV5-1	TRBJ2-3	NA	CASSLVPQGASTDTQYF
TRBV29-1	TRBJ1-2	NA	CSVVPTGIYGYTF
TRBV5-1	TRBJ2-6	NA	CASSLAAGNTGANVLTF
TRBV3-1	TRBJ1-1	NA	CASSQRGMNTEAFF
TRBV5-1	TRBJ1-1	NA	CASSLWRGSNTEAFF
TRBV5-1	TRBJ2-1	NA	CASSVLGRDPHNEQFF
TRBV7-6	TRBJ2-2	NA	CASSSQPNTGELFF
TRBV28	TRBJ2-1	NA	CASSFYPANEQFF
TRBV5-1	TRBJ1-5	TRBD1	CASSPGGQSGNQPQHF
TRBV7-9	TRBJ2-2	NA	CASTATANTGELFF
TRBV5-1	TRBJ2-7	TRBD2	CASSLEAGGRLEQYF
TRBV6-1	TRBJ1-2	TRBD1	CASSEDGQGARGYTF
TRBV28	TRBJ2-1	TRBD2	CASSSLAGNYNEQFF
TRBV4-2	TRBJ2-1	TRBD2	CASSQDGSGRPNEQFF
TRBV2	TRBJ2-3	NA	CASRIEGAGADTQYF
TRBV6-1	TRBJ2-6	NA	CASSDHAGGTGANVLTF
TRBV3-1	TRBJ2-7	NA	CASSQRDGYEQYF
TRBV7-8	TRBJ1-2	NA	CASSPLVGDYGYTF